This passage covers 21 T cell receptor beta chains from one sample sequenced in a study of post-analysis software for immune sequencing data. Notes on the study in general: Roughly five TRBV segments appeared more often in patients than in controls, and TRBV5-6, TRBV5-1 and TRBV20-1 were among these.

Every TCR beta cDNA library bore unique molecular identifiers. Via MiXCR, TCRdb re-called the PCR reads, giving one row per CDR3 protein. This sample has 350,000 to 500,000 distinct CDR3 sequences, with 39% found just once. Their antigens remain unidentified. Sequenced input: blood. These receptors were collected from a girl aged 2-10 years with multiple sclerosis.

This chain uses TRBV10-3 with TRBJ2-2, with a tentative D call TRBD2 (6 bases). This CDR3 comprises 16 residues. Trimming removed 4 bases from V and 1 base from J, with 13 bases in between. Germline V gene sequence: CDR1 ENHRY, CDR2 SYGVKD. The CDR3, as DNA: TGTGCCATCAGTGCCTACCGGGACTGGAACACCGGGGAGCTGTTTTTT. This sequence encodes CAISAYRDWNTGELFF.

This clonotype has a handful of counts. The CDR3, as DNA: TGCAGCGTTTCCCCGTGGAGGGCTAGTAGCGAGCAGTACTTC. This gives the protein CSVSPWRASSEQYF. The rearrangement links TRBV29-1 to TRBJ2-4; perhaps TRBD2 as D (6 bases). The J call may be in error: the DNA end matches TRBJ2-7 better. The CDR3 has 14 residues. Germline V lookup: CDR1 SQVTM, CDR2 ANQGSEA.

V usage is TRBV28 and J usage is TRBJ2-2; 7 positions match TRBD2. The CDR3 is 15 amino acids. Germline V gene sequence: CDR1 MDHEN, CDR2 SYDVKM. The trim removed 3 bases at V and 9 bases at J, leaving 10 bases unmatched. CDR3 in amino acids: CASSLRDYLLRELFF. CDR3 bases: TGTGCCAGCAGTTTGAGGGACTATTTATTAAGGGAGCTGTTTTTT.

J is TRBJ2-5 and V is TRBV7-9; D might be TRBD2 (5 bases). This CDR3 has 15 amino acids. Trimming left V 5 bases short and J 4 bases short, with 17 bases between. Germline lookup yields CDR1 SEHNR and CDR2 FQNEAQ (reference sequence). The CDR3 DNA is TGTGCCAGCAGCCCCCTCCGCTCGGGATCAGAGACCCAGTACTTC. This translates into CASSPLRSGSETQYF.

The genes are TRBV7-2 and TRBJ2-7; 10 positions match TRBD2. The J call could be wrong; TRBJ2-5 is a better fit for the DNA end. The CDR3 is 13 amino acids. Germline CDR1 is SGHTA and CDR2 is FQGNSA. The chain's CDR3 is CASRGTSVGTQYF. CDR3 nucleotide sequence: TGTGCCAGCCGCGGGACTAGCGTCGGGACCCAGTACTTC.

This clonotype occurred a few times. The chain uses TRBV29-1 and TRBJ2-1, with 13 bases that match TRBD2. The germline gives CDR1 SQVTM, CDR2 ANQGSEA. The CDR3 length is 16 residues. V dropped 4 bases and J dropped 5; count of bases not matched to a gene: 8. The CDR3 sequence: CSVGTSGSVGHNEQFF. CDR3 sequence (DNA): TGCAGCGTTGGGACTAGCGGGAGTGTCGGCCACAATGAGCAGTTCTTC.

The chain couples TRBV20-1 to TRBJ1-4; TRBD1 aligns across 7 bases. This CDR3 is 15 amino acids long. The germline CDR1 and CDR2 sequences are DFQATT and SNEGSKA (reference sequence). After removal of 6 bases from V and 4 bases from J, the junction contained 11 bases not matched to a gene. The CDR3 region is CSANSPQGSNEKLFF. The CDR3 nucleotides read TGCAGTGCAAACTCCCCACAGGGGAGTAATGAAAAACTGTTTTTT.

This clonotype came up a few times. The chain recombines TRBV20-1 with TRBJ2-3; 10 bases are a match to TRBD2. V was pared by 2 bases and J by 1 base, with 3 bases of the junction left unmatched. The CDR3 is made up of 15 amino acids. Germline V gene data show CDR1 as DFQATT and CDR2 as SNEGSKA (reference sequence). The CDR3, as DNA: TGCAGTGCTAGACCTAGCGGGAGAGGCACAGATACGCAGTATTTT. It is translated as CSARPSGRGTDTQYF.

This chain connects TRBV12-3 or TRBV12-4 to TRBJ2-7; either TRBD1 or TRBD2 may fit D (6 bases each). The V end lost 3 bases, the J end lost 2 bases, and 14 bases lay between the germline ends. The CDR3 has 15 amino acids. The CDR3 nucleotides read TGTGCCAGCAGTTTGTCCGGGGGCGGCACCTACGAGCAGTACTTC. Residues: CASSLSGGGTYEQYF.

This clonotype was detected once. J is TRBJ1-5 and V is TRBV25-1; D remains unclear. The length of the CDR3 is 16 residues. Germline-derived CDR1 and CDR2 are MGHDK and SYGVNS. Trimming removed 4 bases from V and 0 bases from J, with 13 bases in between. The CDR3 spells CASSGSQRGSNQPQHF. The CDR3 coding sequence is TGTGCCAGCAGTGGATCGCAAAGAGGTAGCAATCAGCCCCAGCATTTT.

The chain employs TRBV20-1 and TRBJ2-1, with 12 positions matching TRBD2. CDR3 length equals 16 residues. Losses at the gene ends were 6 bases for V and 0 bases for J; bases not matched to a gene: 6. CDR1 is DFQATT, CDR2 SNEGSKA, per germline (reference sequence). This CDR3 is CSAPTSGGFSYNEQFF. The CDR3 DNA reads as TGCAGTGCACCGACTAGCGGGGGCTTCTCCTACAATGAGCAGTTCTTC.

Turning to this clonotype: This likely comes from a read error, as the CDR3 has no conserved phenylalanine or tryptophan at its end. The chain joins TRBV27 to TRBJ2-5; 8 bases agree with TRBD1. The end of the DNA is better explained by TRBJ2-7, so the J call may be wrong. The CDR3 loop spans 14 amino acids. In germline, CDR1 is MNHEY, CDR2 SMNVEV (reference sequence). The DNA of the CDR3 is TGTGGCAGCAGTATAGGACAGGGTTTTAACGAGCAGTACTTA. It encodes CGSSIGQGFNEQYL.

Only a few counts were recorded for this clonotype. The rearrangement links TRBV2 to TRBJ2-7; D gene unclear. Germline V gene sequence: CDR1 SNHLY, CDR2 FYNNEI. The CDR3 covers 15 residues. The V gene lost 0 bases and the J gene lost 1 base, with 10 bases spanning the gap. CDR3: CASSEAGQVSYEQYF. The DNA for the CDR3 is TGTGCCAGCAGTGAAGCTGGTCAGGTTTCCTACGAGCAGTACTTC. The variable domain in full, completed from reference TRBV2 and TRBJ2-7, reads EPEVTQTPSHQVTQMGQEVILRCVPISNHLYFYWYRQILGQKVEFLVSFYNNEISEKSEIFDDQFSVERPDGSNFTLKIRSTKLEDSAMYFCASSEAGQVSYEQYFGPGTRLTVT.

The V call is TRBV4-1, the J call TRBJ2-7; 10 bases match TRBD1. The CDR3 contains 16 residues. The ends lost 3 bases at V and 3 bases at J; junction bases unmatched: 8. Germline V lookup: CDR1 MGHRA, CDR2 YSYEKL. The CDR3 bases are TGCGCCAGCAGCCATCGCCCCGGGACAGGGGTCTACGAGCAGTACTTC. It specifies CASSHRPGTGVYEQYF.

The chain's CDR3 is CASSRPDRSNTGELFF. The CDR3 DNA is TGTGCCAGCAGCCGTCCGGACAGGTCGAACACCGGGGAGCTGTTTTTT. The rearrangement links TRBV5-6 to TRBJ2-2, with 7 bases matching TRBD1. With 4 bases clipped from V and 0 bases from J, the junction kept 6 bases outside the gene matches. CDR1 and CDR2 from the germline V gene are SGHDT and YYEEEE. The CDR3 spans 16 residues.

This clonotype was detected only a few times. The chain links TRBV20-1 to TRBJ2-3, with TRBD2 matching over 9 bases. The CDR3 contains 12 residues. Looked up from germline, CDR1 is DFQATT and CDR2 is SNEGSKA (reference sequence). The DNA of the CDR3 is TGCAGCGTTAGCGGGAGCCCAGATACGCAGTATTTT. Translating it yields CSVSGSPDTQYF.

This clonotype was picked up a small number of times. The V and J genes are TRBV27 and TRBJ2-1, with 8 bases lining up with TRBD1. The germline CDR1 and CDR2 sequences are MNHEY and SMNVEV (reference sequence). The CDR3 has 15 residues. Trimming cost V 7 bases and J 1 base; bases outside gene matches: 6. The CDR3: CASTSGTGSYNEQFF. The CDR3 DNA reads TGTGCCAGCACTTCCGGGACAGGTTCCTACAATGAGCAGTTCTTC.

This sequence joins TRBV18 and TRBJ2-5, with D perhaps matching TRBD2 (5 bases). Germline CDR1 KGHSH, CDR2 LQKENI. V was trimmed by 10 bases and J by 11 bases, leaving 35 bases between them. The CDR3 covers 17 residues. The CDR3 sequence: CATLAADEGTISDEQYF. The CDR3 DNA reads TGTGCCACCCTCGCGGCGGACGAGGGAACAATTTCAGATGAGCAGTACTTC.

The V and J genes are TRBV7-9 and TRBJ1-2; 10 nucleotides line up with TRBD1. The V gene end was trimmed by 4 bases and the J gene end by 5 bases; junction bases not matched to a gene: 1. Per germline, CDR1 SEHNR and CDR2 FQNEAQ (reference sequence). The CDR3 extends over 13 amino acids. The CDR3 loop reads CASSWTGGYGYTF. Written as DNA, the CDR3 is TGTGCCAGCAGCTGGACAGGGGGGTATGGCTACACCTTC.

This clonotype was found a few times. The chain employs TRBV28 and TRBJ1-2, with 7 nucleotides matching TRBD1. Germline trimming cut 5 bases from V and 7 bases from J; bases unmatched to any gene: 7. From germline, CDR1 is MDHEN and CDR2 SYDVKM. The CDR3 has 13 residues. CDR3 coding DNA: TGTGCCAGCAGTCCCCAGGGGGTATCTGGCTACACCTTC. Translating gives CASSPQGVSGYTF.

The V call is TRBV27, the J call TRBJ2-4; weak D call: TRBD1 (6 bases). Germline CDR1 MNHEY, CDR2 SMNVEV (reference sequence). The CDR3 is made up of 14 amino acids. V gave up 8 bases and J gave up 0 bases, with 11 bases separating them. CDR3 sequence: CASGGPLAKNIQYF. The CDR3, as DNA: TGTGCCAGCGGGGGCCCCTTAGCCAAAAACATTCAGTACTTC.